One and the same sample provided the 17 T cell receptor beta chains below, sequenced in a study of identical twins' blood T cells. A single record per CDR3 protein comes from TCRdb applying MiXCR to the 5' RACE reads. The profile shows roughly 340,000 distinct CDR3 sequences, about 28% of them singletons. Sequences were obtained from PBMCs. These receptors were collected from a woman aged 18-49 years in good health.

The CDR3: CASSRLTSGELFF. CDR3 sequence (DNA): TGTGCCAGCAGCCGACTAACCTCCGGGGAGCTGTTTTTT. The J gene is TRBJ2-2, the V gene TRBV6-6, with TRBD2 as a possible D gene (5 bases). Germline CDR1 MNHNY, CDR2 SVGAGI (reference sequence). Trimming pared 6 bases from V and 6 bases from J, leaving 11 bases between. The CDR3 runs to 13 residues.

This clonotype was counted ten times or more. Germline is not matched at one junction end, which may reflect a read error. The chain couples TRBV29-1 to TRBJ1-2; the D gene is possibly TRBD1 (5 bases). Per the germline V gene, CDR1 is SQVTM and CDR2 is ANQGSEA. CDR3 size: 14 residues. This CDR3 is CCVEGGQNFYGYTF. As DNA, the CDR3 is TGCTGCGTTGAGGGCGGACAAAACTTCTATGGCTACACCTTC.

The V call is TRBV5-1, the J call TRBJ2-2; unclear D gene. In germline, CDR1 is SGHRS, CDR2 YFSETQ. The V end was cut by 4 bases, the J end by 5 bases, with 18 bases between. The CDR3 has 16 amino acids. The CDR3 reads CASSLSGRRETGELFF. The CDR3 DNA reads as TGCGCCAGCAGCCTGAGTGGCCGGAGAGAAACCGGGGAGCTGTTTTTT.

V is TRBV29-1 and J is TRBJ1-1, with 7 bases fitting TRBD1. There are 12 residues in the CDR3. After removal of 4 bases from V and 6 bases from J, the junction contained 5 bases not matched to a gene. Per the germline V gene, CDR1 is SQVTM and CDR2 is ANQGSEA. DNA for the CDR3: TGCAGCGTTGCCGGACAGGACGCTGAAGCTTTCTTT. Its protein is CSVAGQDAEAFF.

The table lists this clonotype with a few counts. The chain uses TRBV5-6 and TRBJ1-1, with D tentatively TRBD1 (5 bases). The germline gives CDR1 SGHDT, CDR2 YYEEEE. The V gene lost 3 bases and the J gene lost 6 bases, with 15 bases spanning the gap. The CDR3 is 14 amino acids. The CDR3 spells CASSYGVGEAEAFF. For the CDR3, the DNA is TGTGCCAGCAGCTACGGAGTGGGGGAGGCTGAAGCTTTCTTT.

The table lists this clonotype with a few counts. The chain employs TRBV7-2 and TRBJ1-1, with D unclear. Germline lookup yields CDR1 SGHTA and CDR2 FQGNSA. This CDR3 has 14 amino acids. V was shortened by 5 bases and J by 1 base, with 11 bases between the two germline ends. The CDR3: CASSPMSWNTEAFF. CDR3 in DNA: TGTGCCAGCAGCCCTATGAGTTGGAACACTGAAGCTTTCTTT.

This clonotype was seen at least ten times. The chain joins TRBV29-1 to TRBJ1-2, with 8 bases aligning to TRBD1. This CDR3 has 14 residues. Germline CDR1 SQVTM, CDR2 ANQGSEA. V lost 5 bases to trimming and J lost 10 bases; unmatched junction nucleotides: 15. CDR3 protein: CSVTIRTGKIDYTF. The CDR3 DNA sequence: TGCAGCGTTACGATCCGGACAGGGAAAATTGACTACACCTTC.

This clonotype turned up a few times. This chain links TRBV6-5 with TRBJ1-6; 9 nucleotides align to TRBD1. This CDR3 comprises 16 residues. Looked up from germline, CDR1 is MNHEY and CDR2 is SVGAGI. The V gene end was trimmed by 0 bases and the J gene end by 10 bases; junction bases not matched to a gene: 7. CDR3 loop: CASSYSLSTGGSPLHF. As DNA, the CDR3 is TGTGCCAGCAGTTACTCATTATCGACAGGGGGATCACCCCTCCACTTT.

Comments on this clonotype: A read error may be the cause here, since a much bigger clone is one base away. The rearrangement links TRBV2 to TRBJ1-1; 7 bases line up with TRBD1. Germline V gene data show CDR1 as SNHLY and CDR2 as FYNNEI. The CDR3 has 15 residues. CDR3 DNA: TGTGCCAGCAGGGCTAGGGACAGCCCGAACACTGAAGATTTCTTT. Translation: CASRARDSPNTEDFF.

The CDR3: CASSLTSQSYGYTF. The CDR3 bases are TGCGCCAGCAGCTTGACGTCACAGTCCTATGGCTACACCTTC. The rearrangement links TRBV5-1 to TRBJ1-2, with D uncertain. The V gene lost 1 base and the J gene lost 4 bases, with 11 bases spanning the gap. This CDR3 has 14 amino acids. The germline V gene encodes CDR1 SGHRS and CDR2 YFSETQ.

The rearrangement uses TRBV7-2 and TRBJ1-1; 9 nucleotides agree with TRBD1. The CDR3 spans 14 residues. The V segment lost 4 bases and the J segment 8 bases; nucleotides outside the gene matches: 8. The germline CDR1 and CDR2 sequences are SGHTA and FQGNSA. The CDR3, as DNA: TGTGCCAGCAGCTCAATACAGGGGGCGGAGGAAGCTTTCTTT. This sequence encodes CASSSIQGAEEAFF.

On this clonotype: This could be a read error, since a much larger clone is one nucleotide away. The rearrangement links TRBV20-1 to TRBJ1-4; D ambiguous. The CDR3 consists of 14 residues. The germline gives CDR1 DFQATT, CDR2 SNEGSKA (reference sequence). The CDR3 sequence is CGAPDGKRGEKLFF. Written as DNA, the CDR3 is TGCGGTGCCCCGGATGGAAAACGGGGTGAAAAACTGTTTTTT.

The V and J genes are TRBV29-1 and TRBJ2-1; 9 nucleotides match TRBD2. V shed 4 bases, J shed 3 bases, and the junction held 4 bases outside the gene matches. Germline V lookup: CDR1 SQVTM, CDR2 ANQGSEA. CDR3 length equals 14 residues. The CDR3 DNA is TGCAGCGTTGTTGGCGGGAGGGACTACAATGAGCAGTTCTTC. The encoded protein is CSVVGGRDYNEQFF.

Comments on this clonotype: With a much larger clone just one base away, this may be a read error. This sequence joins TRBV20-1 and TRBJ1-2; D gene uncertain. Trimming pared 3 bases from V and 8 bases from J, leaving 10 bases between. The CDR3 is made up of 11 amino acids. Germline loops: CDR1 DFQATT, CDR2 SNEGSKA (reference sequence). CDR3 residues: CSASLFGGYTF. The CDR3 bases are TGCAGTGCTAGCCTCTTCGGGGGCTACACCTTC.

The rearrangement links TRBV20-1 to TRBJ1-1; no reliable D call. Germline V gene lookup returns CDR1 DFQATT and CDR2 SNEGSKA (reference sequence). V was trimmed by 3 bases and J by 11 bases, leaving 13 bases between them. This CDR3 contains 11 residues. The CDR3 is CSASAETKAFF. The CDR3 DNA sequence: TGCAGTGCTAGTGCAGAGACAAAGGCTTTCTTT.

The V call is TRBV3-1, the J call TRBJ1-2; D gene ambiguous. The CDR3 is 14 amino acids. With 0 bases removed from V and 7 bases from J, the gap between germline ends came to 12 bases. CDR1 is LGHDT and CDR2 is YNNKEL in the germline V gene (reference sequence). The CDR3 nucleotides are TGTGCCAGCAGCCAAGATCTTAAGGGTCCTGGCTACACCTTC. Residues: CASSQDLKGPGYTF.

CDR3 bases: TGCAGTGCTACAAAGGGGGATACGCAGTATTTT. Protein sequence: CSATKGDTQYF. The V gene is TRBV20-1, the J gene TRBJ2-3, with a weak D call TRBD1 (5 bases). The CDR3 loop spans 11 amino acids. Germline loops: CDR1 DFQATT, CDR2 SNEGSKA (reference sequence). Deletions cut 4 bases from V and 6 bases from J, with 8 bases between.